The T cell receptor (beta chain) described here comes from a study of Graves' ophthalmopathy and Graves' hyperthyroidism. Amplification targeted the TCR beta CDR3 regions, with RNA transcripts as the source material. HTBI primers served in a first-round RT-PCR, which a second-round multiplex PCR followed. In TCRdb, the multiplex PCR reads were re-called with MiXCR into one record per CDR3 protein. The repertoire holds about 220,000 distinct CDR3 sequences, with under 25% as singletons. This clonotype was counted ten times or more. Its antigen is still unknown. Germline CDR1 MNHNS, CDR2 SASEGT. The CDR3 covers 15 residues. Trimming shortened V by 1 base and J by 3 bases, and 12 bases separated the two germline ends. Where ophthalmopathy was present, donors had moderate-to-severe activity, CAS ≥3, NOSPECS ≥4 and duration under 3 months. General study findings and limits: Ophthalmopathy and stable hyperthyroidism were discriminated by a 13-signature model, with about 90% sensitivity and about 84% specificity. In predicting ophthalmopathy progression, the model reached 65% to 71% sensitivity and 72.22% specificity.

The sequence came from a woman in her forties or fifties with Graves' ophthalmopathy. Sample: peripheral blood. The chain couples TRBV6-1 to TRBJ1-1; D is possibly TRBD1 (5 bases). DNA for the CDR3: TGTGCCAGCAGTGAAGGAGGGACGAGACACACTGAAGCTTTCTTT. Amino acids: CASSEGGTRHTEAFF.